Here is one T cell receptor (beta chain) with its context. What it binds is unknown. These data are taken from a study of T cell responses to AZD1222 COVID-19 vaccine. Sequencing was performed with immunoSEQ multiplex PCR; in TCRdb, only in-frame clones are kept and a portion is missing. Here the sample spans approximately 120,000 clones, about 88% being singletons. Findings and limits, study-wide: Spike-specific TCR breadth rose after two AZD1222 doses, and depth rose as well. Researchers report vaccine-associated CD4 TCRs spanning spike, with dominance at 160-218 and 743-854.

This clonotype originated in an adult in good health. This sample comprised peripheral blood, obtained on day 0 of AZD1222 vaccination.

CDR3 sequence (DNA): TGTGCCAGCAGTTATAGTCAGGGGGGGCAGCCCCAGCATTTT. Translation gives CASSYSQGGQPQHF. The rearrangement uses TRBV6-5 and TRBJ1-5; 7 bases match TRBD1. V shed 3 bases and J 7 bases; nucleotides not matched to a gene: 6. The germline gives CDR1 MNHEY, CDR2 SVGAGI. The CDR3 spans 14 residues.